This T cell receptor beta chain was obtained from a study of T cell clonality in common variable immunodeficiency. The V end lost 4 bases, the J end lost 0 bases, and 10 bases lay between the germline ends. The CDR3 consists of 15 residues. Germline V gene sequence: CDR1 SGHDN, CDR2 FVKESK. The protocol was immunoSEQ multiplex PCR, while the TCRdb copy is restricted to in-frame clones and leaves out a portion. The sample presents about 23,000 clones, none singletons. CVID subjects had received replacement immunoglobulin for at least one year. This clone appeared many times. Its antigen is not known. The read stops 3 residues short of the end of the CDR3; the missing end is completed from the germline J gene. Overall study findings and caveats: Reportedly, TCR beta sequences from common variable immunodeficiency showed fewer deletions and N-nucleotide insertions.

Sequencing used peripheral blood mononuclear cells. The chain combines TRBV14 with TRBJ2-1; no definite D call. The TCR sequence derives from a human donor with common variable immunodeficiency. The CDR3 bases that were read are TGTGCCAGCAGCCCCACAGAGATCTCCTACAATGAG. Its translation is CASSPTEISYNE. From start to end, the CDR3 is CASSPTEISYNEQFF. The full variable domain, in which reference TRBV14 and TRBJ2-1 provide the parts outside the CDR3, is EAGVTQFPSHSVIEKGQTVTLRCDPISGHDNLYWYRRVMGKEIKFLLHFVKESKQDESGMPNNRFLAERTGGTYSTLKVQPAELEDSGVYFCASSPTEISYNEQFFGPGTRLTVL.